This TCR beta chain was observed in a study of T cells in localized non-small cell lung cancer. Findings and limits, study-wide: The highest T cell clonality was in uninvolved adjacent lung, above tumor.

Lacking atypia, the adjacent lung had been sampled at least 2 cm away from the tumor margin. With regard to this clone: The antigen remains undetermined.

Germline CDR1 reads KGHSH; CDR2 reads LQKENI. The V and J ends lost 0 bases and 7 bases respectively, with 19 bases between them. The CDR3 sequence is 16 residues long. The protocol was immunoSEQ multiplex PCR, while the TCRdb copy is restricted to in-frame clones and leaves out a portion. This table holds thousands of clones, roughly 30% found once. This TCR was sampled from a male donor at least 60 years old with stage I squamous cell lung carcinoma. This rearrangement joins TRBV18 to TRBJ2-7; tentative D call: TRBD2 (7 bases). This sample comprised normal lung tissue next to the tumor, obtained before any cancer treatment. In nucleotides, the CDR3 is TGTGCCAGCTCACCACCGGCGGGGGCCGCGACGGGAGAGCAGTACTTC. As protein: CASSPPAGAATGEQYF. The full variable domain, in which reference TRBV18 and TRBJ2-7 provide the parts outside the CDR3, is NAGVMQNPRHLVRRRGQEARLRCSPMKGHSHVYWYRQLPEEGLKFMVYLQKENIIDESGMPKERFSAEFPKEGPSILRIQQVVRGDSAAYFCASSPPAGAATGEQYFGPGTRLTVT.